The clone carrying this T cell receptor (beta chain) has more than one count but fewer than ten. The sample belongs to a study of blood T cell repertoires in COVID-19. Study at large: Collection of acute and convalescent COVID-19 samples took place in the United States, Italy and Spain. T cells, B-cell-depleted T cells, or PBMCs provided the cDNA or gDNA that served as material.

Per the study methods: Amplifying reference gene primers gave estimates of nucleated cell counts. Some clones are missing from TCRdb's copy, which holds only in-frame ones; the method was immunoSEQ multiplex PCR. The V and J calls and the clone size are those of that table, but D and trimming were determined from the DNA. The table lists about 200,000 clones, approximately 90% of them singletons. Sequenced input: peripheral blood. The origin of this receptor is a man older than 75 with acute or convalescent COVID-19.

CDR3 sequence (DNA): TGTGCCAGCGTGGGACTAAATTACAATGAGCAGTTCTTC. Translating gives CASVGLNYNEQFF. The rearrangement joins TRBV4-2 to TRBJ2-1; 7 bases are shared with TRBD2. Unmatched junction bases numbered 5, after V lost 8 bases and J lost 4 bases. Germline CDR1 LGHNA, CDR2 YNFKEQ. The CDR3 is 13 residues long.